Sequencing of this TCR beta chain was carried out in a study of T cell responses to AZD1222 COVID-19 vaccine. The assay was immunoSEQ multiplex PCR, and TCRdb's table has in-frame clones only and misses some. Among 80,000 or so clones listed, around 90% were seen once. Germline assignment: CDR1 SGHRS and CDR2 YFSETQ. The CDR3 totals 13 residues. V lost 2 bases and J 3 bases, leaving 8 bases between the germline ends. General study findings and limits: Only five or six AZD1222 recipients tested seropositive at baseline. White British donors predominated, females outnumbered males, and clonal diversity was possibly underestimated.

As concerns this clone: Its antigen is undetermined.

The clonotype originates from an adult in good health. Sample: peripheral blood, taken on day 0 of MenACWY control vaccination. The rearrangement links TRBV5-1 to TRBJ1-2; TRBD1 might be the D (5 bases). The CDR3 DNA is TGCGCCAGCAGCTTAACAGGTGACTATGGCTACACCTTC. Protein product: CASSLTGDYGYTF. Full variable domain (rest looked up from reference TRBV5-1 and TRBJ1-2): KAGVTQTPRYLIKTRGQQVTLSCSPISGHRSVSWYQQTPGQGLQFLFEYFSETQRNKGNFPGRFSGRQFSNSRSEMNVSTLELGDSALYLCASSLTGDYGYTFGSGTRLTVV.